This T cell receptor beta chain emerged from a study of vaccination and CD4 T cells after COVID-19. Study-wide context: Every culture used as a control got a CEFX pool, an HIV-1 Nef pool, or no peptide.

Sequencing of DNA taken from cultured CD4+ T cells relied on the Oncomine TCR Beta short-read assay. TCRdb itself ran the PCR reads through MiXCR, one entry per CDR3 protein. In the table there are 15,000 to 20,000 distinct CDR3 sequences, around 46% of which are singletons. To note about this clonotype: Its antigen is not known.

The junction had 4 bases not matched to a gene; V was cut back by 1 base and J by 3 bases. Germline V CDR1 and CDR2: KGHSH, LQKENI. CDR3 size: 15 residues. Treatment described: roughly 11-day PBMC culture with coronavirus spike peptide pools or control peptides (ViraFEST assay). By negative selection, CD4+ T cells were isolated once culture had run for 9 to 10 days. The sample was CD4+ T cells from blood, cultured in vitro, taken before SARS-CoV-2 vaccination. The source is a human donor who had recovered from COVID-19. The chain carries TRBV18 and TRBJ1-2, with 8 bases identical to TRBD1. The CDR3 reads CASSPRTGKDYGYTF. The CDR3 DNA is TGTGCCAGCTCACCACGGACAGGGAAGGACTATGGCTACACCTTC.